This T cell receptor (beta chain) is drawn from a study of cytomegalovirus exposure and HLA in healthy donors. Study conclusions and caveats: A link between a missense DCLRE1C variant and TCR beta V- and J-gene trimming emerged from a later analysis. Most CMV-associated TCR beta chains were later found to appear HLA-restricted.

The table lists this clone with a count of one. Its antigen remains unknown. PCR used 60 Vbeta primers and 13 Jbeta primers. Authors' methods: Roughly 11 million of the 80 million or so unique TCR beta chains counted in a later analysis were shared. Profiled with immunoSEQ multiplex PCR; TCRdb holds only in-frame clones, not every one. For V, J and clone size, that table is used; D and trimming come from the DNA. The sample carries some 130,000 clones, approximately 80% recorded once. Germline-derived CDR1 and CDR2 are SGHTA and FQGNSA. The ends lost 1 base at V and 7 bases at J; junction bases unmatched: 2. This CDR3 contains 15 residues.

Material for sequencing was PBMCs. The chain is built from TRBV7-2 and TRBJ2-3; TRBD2 matches at 13 bases. The receptor was isolated from a man aged 45-65 years in good health and CMV-seronegative. This CDR3 is CASSLELAGGHTQYF. In DNA, the CDR3 is TGTGCCAGCAGCTTAGAACTAGCGGGAGGGCATACGCAGTATTTT.